The present TCR beta chain was sequenced within a study of glioma-infiltrating T cells after dendritic cell vaccination. Background on the study: Autologous tumor lysate-pulsed dendritic cell vaccination was given between the early 2000s and the early 2010s. Study conclusions and caveats: No direct clonality-survival link was found; a diverse polyclonal response may matter. Higher pretreatment TIL content predicted longer progression-free time and survival.

Note on this clone: Its matching antigen is unknown.

Up to 2 ug genomic DNA was used for TCRB CDR3 amplification. Sequencing used immunoSEQ multiplex PCR; TCRdb keeps in-frame clones, though not all of them. The table lists over 55,000 clones, roughly 83% of them singletons. The time point was: after dendritic cell vaccination, including at tumor progression/relapse. Germline V gene sequence: CDR1 MNHNS, CDR2 SASEGT. This CDR3 spans 13 amino acids. V was cut by 9 bases and J by 5 bases, with 16 bases left in between. The source of this sequence is a human donor with glioblastoma. The sample here was blood, taken after dendritic cell vaccination. The rearrangement uses TRBV6-1 and TRBJ1-1; D may be TRBD1 (5 bases). In nucleotides, the CDR3 is TGTGCCAGTTCCATAGGGGTGGCGACTGAAGCTTTCTTT. Protein product: CASSIGVATEAFF.